This is a list of T cell receptor beta chains from one sample in a study of blood T cell repertoires in COVID-19. Sequencing was performed with immunoSEQ multiplex PCR; in TCRdb, only in-frame clones are kept and a portion is missing. The sample contains under 130,000 clones, approximately 90% of which appear only once. Sequenced material: peripheral blood. These receptors were taken from a woman older than 75 in a cohort sampled during active COVID-19. Each CDR3 is given without its conserved first and last residue. Clone sizes are given selectively: once, few, many, or a class where the clone is expanded.

cdr3_length: 11
clone_size: NA
v_call: TRBV30
j_call: TRBJ1-2
cdr3_aa: AWSYGQSYGYT

cdr3_length: 13
clone_size: NA
v_call: TRBV27
j_call: TRBJ2-1
cdr3_aa: ASSLPSGVYNEQF

cdr3_length: 11
clone_size: NA
v_call: TRBV12-3/TRBV12-4
j_call: TRBJ2-3
cdr3_aa: ASRPTGTDTQY

cdr3_length: 9
clone_size: NA
v_call: TRBV24-1
j_call: TRBJ2-3
cdr3_aa: ATSERGTQY

cdr3_length: 14
clone_size: NA
v_call: TRBV28
j_call: TRBJ2-5
cdr3_aa: ASSPLRLAVQETQY

cdr3_length: 11
clone_size: NA
v_call: TRBV7-6
j_call: TRBJ2-7
cdr3_aa: ASSLSLSSEQY

cdr3_length: 15
clone_size: NA
v_call: TRBV7-8
j_call: TRBJ2-7
cdr3_aa: ASSLPETSGGSYEQY

cdr3_length: 8
clone_size: NA
v_call: TRBV30
j_call: TRBJ1-1
cdr3_aa: AWSPTEAF

cdr3_length: 13
clone_size: NA
v_call: TRBV5-1
j_call: TRBJ1-4
cdr3_aa: ASSSQGMTNEKLF

cdr3_length: 14
clone_size: once
v_call: TRBV11-2
j_call: TRBJ2-2
cdr3_aa: ASSSAPTANTGELF

cdr3_length: 12
clone_size: NA
v_call: TRBV6-5
j_call: TRBJ2-7
cdr3_aa: ASKVWETTYEQY

cdr3_length: 14
clone_size: NA
v_call: TRBV2
j_call: TRBJ1-5
cdr3_aa: ASSYQGQGAGQPQH

cdr3_length: 12
clone_size: NA
v_call: TRBV5-1
j_call: TRBJ1-4
cdr3_aa: ASSRDGINEKLF

cdr3_length: 15
clone_size: NA
v_call: TRBV4-2
j_call: TRBJ2-7
cdr3_aa: ASSQEGGQGHVSGQY

cdr3_length: 13
clone_size: NA
v_call: TRBV28
j_call: TRBJ1-5
cdr3_aa: ASSRTGEGRQPQH

cdr3_length: 13
clone_size: NA
v_call: TRBV7-3
j_call: TRBJ1-2
cdr3_aa: ASSLRRTVQGGYT

cdr3_length: 14
clone_size: NA
v_call: TRBV9
j_call: TRBJ1-1
cdr3_aa: ASSVSGGQGKGEAF

cdr3_length: 12
clone_size: NA
v_call: TRBV5-1
j_call: TRBJ2-2
cdr3_aa: ASTRGSNTGELF

cdr3_length: 14
clone_size: NA
v_call: TRBV5-1
j_call: TRBJ2-7
cdr3_aa: ASRLLTSGVTYEQY

cdr3_length: 13
clone_size: NA
v_call: TRBV7-7
j_call: TRBJ2-1
cdr3_aa: ASSLGTGASNEQF

cdr3_length: 12
clone_size: NA
v_call: TRBV24-1
j_call: TRBJ1-2
cdr3_aa: ATSPGGAKYGYT

cdr3_length: 16
clone_size: NA
v_call: TRBV10-3
j_call: TRBJ2-7
cdr3_aa: AISEWGGFGAASYEQY

cdr3_length: 15
clone_size: NA
v_call: TRBV7-9
j_call: TRBJ1-4
cdr3_aa: ASSPTGGHVANEKLF

cdr3_length: 12
clone_size: NA
v_call: TRBV19
j_call: TRBJ1-5
cdr3_aa: ASSKETAPRPQH

cdr3_length: 13
clone_size: NA
v_call: TRBV7-9
j_call: TRBJ2-7
cdr3_aa: ASSPETSGRNEQY

cdr3_length: 12
clone_size: NA
v_call: TRBV18
j_call: TRBJ1-2
cdr3_aa: ASSPPQIPYGYT

cdr3_length: 10
clone_size: NA
v_call: TRBV10-3
j_call: TRBJ2-7
cdr3_aa: AINAGGENPY